This T cell receptor (beta chain) was retrieved from a study of CD8 T cells in Susac syndrome. cDNA came from approximately 0.5 to 1 ug RNA primed by random hexamers. TCRdb called the immunoSEQ multiplex PCR reads again in MiXCR, with one record for every CDR3 protein. The data contain some 96,000 distinct CDR3 sequences, around 96% of them singletons. CDR3 length equals 13 residues. Germline assignment: CDR1 SGHAT and CDR2 FQDESV (reference sequence). The V end lost 5 bases, the J end lost 4 bases, and 11 bases lay between the germline ends. Sequenced sample: CD8+ T cells from PBMCs. The clonotype originates from a human donor with Susac syndrome. V gene TRBV11-1 combines with J gene TRBJ2-5; no clear D. CDR3 region: CASSPDPGETQYF. The CDR3 nucleotides are TGTGCCAGCAGCCCGGACCCGGGAGAGACCCAGTACTTC. Full variable domain (rest looked up from reference TRBV11-1 and TRBJ2-5): EAEVAQSPRYKITEKSQAVAFWCDPISGHATLYWYRQILGQGPELLVQFQDESVVDDSQLPKDRFSAERLKGVDSTLKIQPAELGDSAMYLCASSPDPGETQYFGPGTRLLVL.